This T cell receptor (beta chain) is from a study of naive and memory T cell subsets. Both TRBC1 and TRBC2 were covered by a beta constant-region primer of two equimolar oligonucleotides. Four rounds of PCR amplified the ligated cDNA using nested alpha and beta constant-region primers plus SP2. TCRdb reprocessed the UMI-ligation and nested PCR reads with MiXCR, giving one entry per CDR3 protein. The sample lists over 110,000 distinct CDR3 sequences; approximately 20% were seen once. Trimming left V 2 bases short and J 2 bases short, with 9 bases between. CDR3 length equals 14 residues. CDR1 is MGHRA, CDR2 YSYEKL, per germline. Findings and limits, study-wide: A few larger clonotypes appeared in naive repertoires, especially CD8, possibly memory cells re-expressing CD45RA.

This clonotype has just a few counts. Its antigen is not identified. The J gene is TRBJ2-5, the V gene TRBV4-1; D is possibly TRBD1 (6 bases). Sequencing was done on a sample of naive CD8+ T cells from blood. This clonotype was sampled from a human donor in good health. The CDR3 sequence: CASSQQDRQETQYF. CDR3 coding DNA: TGCGCCAGCAGCCAACAGGACAGACAAGAGACCCAGTACTTC.